This T cell receptor (beta chain) comes out of a study of early T cells in non-severe SARS-CoV-2 infection. MiXCR, applied by TCRdb to the 5' RACE reads, yields one record per CDR3 protein. The table shows fewer than 85,000 distinct CDR3 sequences, with about 16% occurring only once. Comment on this clonotype: Its antigen is unidentified.

General study findings and limits: VDJdb matching favored anti-spike CD8 responses, missing private and CD4 specificities.

This clonotype was obtained from an adult who was a healthcare worker with PCR-confirmed SARS-CoV-2 infection or an uninfected control (not recorded which). Input material: whole blood.

CDR3 in DNA: TGTGCCAGCAGTTACCGGGACAGAGTCTCCTACGAGCAGTACTTC. Translation gives CASSYRDRVSYEQYF. V is TRBV27 and J is TRBJ2-7; 7 bases line up with TRBD1. Germline loops: CDR1 MNHEY, CDR2 SMNVEV (reference sequence). J was trimmed by 0 bases and V by 4 bases; bases with no gene match: 6. This CDR3 contains 15 residues.